The 2 T cell receptor beta chains listed next were all sequenced from one sample in a study of cytomegalovirus exposure and HLA in healthy donors. PCR amplification relied on 60 Vbeta primers (plus 13 Jbeta primers). The assay was immunoSEQ multiplex PCR, and TCRdb's table has in-frame clones only and misses some. The sample has approximately 170,000 clones, approximately 85% seen once. The sample consisted of PBMCs. The receptors come from a man younger than 45 in good health and CMV-seropositive.

This chain uses TRBV28 with TRBJ2-3; TRBD1 aligns across 8 bases. Unmatched junction bases numbered 4, after V lost 4 bases and J lost 1 base. This CDR3 spans 15 amino acids. The germline V gene has CDR1 MDHEN and CDR2 SYDVKM. CDR3: CASSSGTGGTDTQYF. CDR3 nucleotides: TGTGCCAGCAGTTCCGGGACAGGAGGCACAGATACGCAGTATTTT. Variable domain in full (rest from reference TRBV28 and TRBJ2-3): DVKVTQSSRYLVKRTGEKVFLECVQDMDHENMFWYRQDPGLGLRLIYFSYDVKMKEKGDIPEGYSVSREKKERFSLILESASTNQTSMYLCASSSGTGGTDTQYFGPGTRLTVL.

Only a few counts were recorded for this clone. This chain joins TRBV5-4 and TRBJ2-7; 8 bases are shared with TRBD1. The CDR3 consists of 14 residues. CDR1 is SGHNT and CDR2 is YYREEE in the germline V gene (reference sequence). V lost 5 bases to trimming and J lost 1 base; unmatched junction nucleotides: 5. CDR3 sequence (DNA): TGTGCCAGCAGTTTCCGGGACAGGTCCTACGAGCAGTACGTC. It yields the protein CASSFRDRSYEQYV.